This TCR beta chain came from a study of PD-1 blockade in classical Hodgkin lymphoma. Study as a whole: It was nivolumab at 3 mg/kg, given intravenously every 2 weeks, that patients received. Study observations and caveats: Healthy donors were reported to have higher baseline TCR diversity than newly diagnosed patients.

The CDR3 covers 12 residues. The ends were cut back, 6 bases at V and 3 bases at J, with 5 bases in the middle. Looked up from germline, CDR1 is SNHLY and CDR2 is FYNNEI. All the patients suffered relapse after autologous stem cell transplantation, and brentuximab vedotin exposure differed. Thawed PBMCs were the source of CD4+ T cells, purified by magnetic negative selection. Responses achieved at best were complete response, partial response or progressive disease. Repertoires were generated with immunoSEQ multiplex PCR, while TCRdb's copy carries only in-frame clones and drops some. The sample yields about 29,000 clones, about 85% seen once. Concerning this clone itself: As yet, its antigen is unknown.

The rearrangement joins TRBV2 to TRBJ1-4; D is unclear. The receptor comes from a human donor with classical Hodgkin lymphoma. This sample comprised CD4+ T cells from blood, obtained at baseline. CDR3 DNA: TGTGCCAGCAGAAGCCCTAATGAAAAACTGTTTTTT. It specifies CASRSPNEKLFF.